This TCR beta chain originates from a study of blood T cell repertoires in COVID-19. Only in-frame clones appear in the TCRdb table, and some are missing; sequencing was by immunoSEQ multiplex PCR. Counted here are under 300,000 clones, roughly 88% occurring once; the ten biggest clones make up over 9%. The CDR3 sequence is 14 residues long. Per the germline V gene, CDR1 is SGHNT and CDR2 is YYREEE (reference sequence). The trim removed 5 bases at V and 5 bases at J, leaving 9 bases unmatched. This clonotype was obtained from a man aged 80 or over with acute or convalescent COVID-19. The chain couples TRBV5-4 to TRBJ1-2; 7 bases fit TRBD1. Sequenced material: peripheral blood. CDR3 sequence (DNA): TGTGCCAGCAGTCGCCGGGACAGCGATTATGGCTACACCTTC. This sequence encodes CASSRRDSDYGYTF.